The present T cell receptor (beta chain) was sequenced within a study of blood T cell repertoires in COVID-19. Study as a whole: Samples representing acute and convalescent COVID-19 were sourced from the United States, Italy and Spain. T cells, B-cell-depleted T cells, or PBMCs supplied cDNA or gDNA.

In the original analysis: Estimates of nucleated cell counts were drawn from the amplification of reference gene primers. TCRdb keeps only in-frame clones here, not all; method: immunoSEQ multiplex PCR. That table supplies the V and J calls and clone size; D and trimming were determined from the DNA. The sample shows 190,000 or so clones, around 90% of them seen only once. CDR1 is LNHNV, CDR2 YYDKDF, per germline (reference sequence). Trimming cost V 1 base and J 1 base, with 7 bases left between them. The CDR3 covers 14 residues. This sequence was found in a middle-aged man with acute or convalescent COVID-19. Sample: peripheral blood. The rearrangement links TRBV15 to TRBJ2-5, with D hard to call. The CDR3 spells CATSRVPIQETQYF. For the CDR3, the DNA is TGTGCCACCAGCAGAGTCCCCATCCAAGAGACCCAGTACTTC. The variable domain in full, with the rest retrieved from reference TRBV15 and TRBJ2-5, is DAMVIQNPRYQVTQFGKPVTLSCSQTLNHNVMYWYQQKSSQAPKLLFHYYDKDFNNEADTPDNFQSRRPNTSFCFLDIRSPGLGDTAMYLCATSRVPIQETQYFGPGTRLLVL.